This TCR beta chain derives from a study of cytomegalovirus exposure and HLA in healthy donors. General observations from the study: Earlier analysis looked at TCR beta V segments, and most were productive about 90% or about 30% of the time.

The germline gives CDR1 LNHDA, CDR2 SQIVND (reference sequence). The CDR3 totals 14 residues. Trimming left V 3 bases short and J 7 bases short, with 13 bases between. Concerning this clone: Its antigen is undetermined.

Both 60 Vbeta primers and 13 Jbeta primers went into the PCR. Repertoires were generated with immunoSEQ multiplex PCR, while TCRdb's copy carries only in-frame clones and drops some. The profile shows around 180,000 clones, 75% to 90% of them singletons. This receptor was obtained from a boy aged 2 to 10 in good health and CMV-seronegative. The genes are TRBV19 and TRBJ2-4; D gene unclear. The sequencing sample was made of PBMCs. CDR3 region: CASSILGGTNIQYF. The CDR3 coding sequence is TGTGCCAGTAGTATCCTCGGTGGTACGAACATTCAGTACTTC. Variable domain in full (rest from reference TRBV19 and TRBJ2-4): DGGITQSPKYLFRKEGQNVTLSCEQNLNHDAMYWYRQDPGQGLRLIYYSQIVNDFQKGDIAEGYSVSREKKESFPLTVTSAQKNPTAFYLCASSILGGTNIQYFGAGTRLSVL.